The 28 T cell receptor beta chains given below trace back to one sample, sequenced in a study of blood T cell repertoires in COVID-19. Sequencing used immunoSEQ multiplex PCR; TCRdb keeps in-frame clones, though not all of them. The sample has 70,000 to 85,000 clones; around 83% are singletons. The sequenced sample consisted of peripheral blood. The receptor source for this set is a woman older than 75 in a cohort sampled during active or convalescent COVID-19.

The chain links TRBV2 to TRBJ1-5; the D gene is possibly TRBD1 (6 bases). CDR1 is SNHLY and CDR2 is FYNNEI in the germline V gene. The CDR3 has 16 residues. With 4 bases removed from V and 6 bases from J, the gap between germline ends came to 19 bases. The CDR3 DNA is TGTGCCAGCAGTGGGGGGACAAGGAAGGTTGGTCAGCCCCAGCATTTT. Its translation is CASSGGTRKVGQPQHF.

This clone occurred once. This chain joins TRBV5-1 and TRBJ2-1, with a weak D call TRBD2 (6 bases). Germline V gives CDR1 SGHRS, CDR2 YFSETQ. The CDR3 covers 14 residues. Trimming left V 4 bases short and J 0 bases short, with 8 bases between. The CDR3 sequence: CASSPGLSYNEQFF. DNA of the CDR3: TGCGCCAGCAGCCCGGGACTCTCCTACAATGAGCAGTTCTTC.

The chain employs TRBV6-5 and TRBJ2-3; no definite D call. CDR3 size: 12 residues. The V end was cut by 6 bases, the J end by 4 bases, with 8 bases between. Germline values: CDR1 MNHEY, CDR2 SVGAGI. The CDR3 sequence: CASSSPPDTQYF. DNA for the CDR3: TGTGCCAGCAGCTCCCCCCCAGATACGCAGTATTTT.

The rearrangement joins TRBV6-1 to TRBJ1-4, with 8 bases that match TRBD1. Per the germline V gene, CDR1 is MNHNS and CDR2 is SASEGT. V was pared by 4 bases and J by 8 bases, with 18 bases of the junction left unmatched. The CDR3 is made up of 18 amino acids. The CDR3 nucleotides are TGTGCCAGCAGTGTCTACCGGGACAGGACCCCGTTGGGAGAAAAACTGTTTTTT. Its protein is CASSVYRDRTPLGEKLFF.

V and J are TRBV28 and TRBJ1-2; maybe TRBD1 (6 bases). Looked up from germline, CDR1 is MDHEN and CDR2 is SYDVKM. This CDR3 is 12 amino acids long. Trimming took off 5 bases at V and 3 bases at J, with 7 bases between the two ends. CDR3 sequence reads: CASSTGYYGYTF. DNA of the CDR3: TGTGCCAGCAGTACAGGGTACTATGGCTACACCTTC.

The chain couples TRBV10-3 to TRBJ2-7; 9 bases align to TRBD2. Trimming removed 5 bases from V and 2 bases from J; junction bases left unmatched: 4. This CDR3 comprises 14 residues. Germline CDR1 ENHRY, CDR2 SYGVKD. The chain's CDR3 is CAISSASGTYEQYV. The CDR3, as DNA: TGTGCCATCAGTTCGGCTAGCGGGACCTACGAGCAGTACGTC.

V usage is TRBV6-5 and J usage is TRBJ1-2, with 11 positions matching TRBD1. The V gene end was trimmed by 0 bases and the J gene end by 7 bases; junction bases not matched to a gene: 4. The CDR3 spans 15 residues. Germline CDR1 and CDR2: MNHEY and SVGAGI. The DNA of the CDR3 is TGTGCCAGCAGTTACTCGCAGGGACAGGGGGGTGGCTACACCTTC. It encodes CASSYSQGQGGGYTF.

The chain has TRBV9 and TRBJ2-1; TRBD2 matches 13 bases. CDR3 length: 16 amino acids. Germline V gives CDR1 SGDLS, CDR2 YYNGEE. J was trimmed by 7 bases and V by 2 bases; bases with no gene match: 6. CDR3 sequence reads: CASSVSGTSGINEQFF. DNA of the CDR3: TGTGCCAGCAGCGTGTCCGGGACTAGCGGGATTAATGAGCAGTTCTTC.

CDR3 nucleotides: TGTGCCAGCAGCTTGGGACTGAATAATTCACCCCTCCACTTT. It encodes CASSLGLNNSPLHF. J is TRBJ1-6 and V is TRBV5-4; unclear D gene. The CDR3 covers 14 residues. Germline V gene lookup returns CDR1 SGHNT and CDR2 YYREEE (reference sequence). V was shortened by 0 bases and J by 5 bases, with 6 bases between the two germline ends.

This sequence joins TRBV9 and TRBJ2-1, with D uncertain. The CDR3 extends over 14 amino acids. Germline V gives CDR1 SGDLS, CDR2 YYNGEE. V lost 0 bases and J 8 bases, leaving 12 bases between the germline ends. Here the CDR3 reads CASSVGLVIDEQFF. CDR3 DNA: TGTGCCAGCAGCGTAGGGCTCGTAATCGATGAGCAGTTCTTC.

At least ten counts were recorded for this clone. V is TRBV30 and J is TRBJ1-3; maybe TRBD1 (5 bases). Germline assignment: CDR1 GTSNPN and CDR2 SVGIG (reference sequence). Trimming took 0 bases from V and 3 from J, leaving 9 bases between them. The length of the CDR3 is 14 residues. The CDR3 DNA sequence: TGTGCCTGGAGTGTGTGGGGCCTTGGAAACACCATATATTTT. This codes for CAWSVWGLGNTIYF.

This chain connects TRBV5-5 to TRBJ2-2; 8 positions agree with TRBD1. V lost 4 bases, J lost 1 base, and 3 bases stayed unmatched. The CDR3 runs to 15 residues. CDR1 is SGHKS and CDR2 is YYEKEE in the germline V gene (reference sequence). As DNA, the CDR3 is TGTGCCAGCAGCGCGGACAGGGTGAACACCGGGGAGCTGTTTTTT. Translated, it gives CASSADRVNTGELFF.

This chain uses TRBV5-4 with TRBJ2-1; 10 nucleotides align to TRBD2. This CDR3 is built from 16 residues. V lost 3 bases and J lost 2; bases outside the gene matches: 5. From germline, CDR1 is SGHNT and CDR2 YYREEE (reference sequence). The CDR3, as DNA: TGTGCCAGCAGCTCCAAACTAGCGGGAACCTACAATGAGCAGTTCTTC. Amino acid sequence: CASSSKLAGTYNEQFF.

The chain is built from TRBV27 and TRBJ1-2; 10 bases are shared with TRBD1. V gave up 5 bases and J gave up 7 bases; unmatched junction bases: 7. Per the germline V gene, CDR1 is MNHEY and CDR2 is SMNVEV (reference sequence). The CDR3 covers 14 residues. The DNA of the CDR3 is TGTGCCAGCAGTCTCCGGACAGGGGGGCCTGGCTACACCTTC. It specifies CASSLRTGGPGYTF.

The J gene is TRBJ2-2, the V gene TRBV5-4; 10 bases match TRBD1. The CDR3 contains 16 residues. The ends lost 4 bases at V and 7 bases at J; junction bases unmatched: 10. The germline CDR1 and CDR2 sequences are SGHNT and YYREEE (reference sequence). The CDR3 loop reads CASSQPGQGSVGELFF. The CDR3 bases are TGTGCCAGCAGCCAACCGGGACAGGGGTCCGTCGGGGAGCTGTTTTTT.

The chain joins TRBV3-1 (or the pseudogene TRBV3-2) to TRBJ1-2; D may be TRBD1 (5 bases). This CDR3 has 14 amino acids. V lost 4 bases, J lost 4 bases, and 13 bases lay in between. In germline, CDR1 is LGHDT, CDR2 YNNKEL (reference sequence). In DNA form, the CDR3 reads TGTGCCAGCAGCCTTCGACAGCCCATCTATGGCTACACCTTC. It codes for CASSLRQPIYGYTF.

The genes are TRBV5-1 and TRBJ1-1; D call uncertain. Germline values: CDR1 SGHRS, CDR2 YFSETQ. The CDR3 has 16 amino acids. V was pared by 3 bases and J by 3 bases, with 18 bases between. The CDR3 DNA follows: TGCGCCAGCAGCTCCTTAGCCCCACTTGTCGACACTGAAGCTTTCTTT. It translates to CASSSLAPLVDTEAFF.

The V gene is TRBV18, the J gene TRBJ1-1; weak D call: TRBD1 (5 bases). The CDR3 runs 15 residues. V lost 3 bases, J lost 4 bases, and 15 bases lay in between. The germline V gene encodes CDR1 KGHSH and CDR2 LQKENI. Written as DNA, the CDR3 is TGTGCCAGCTCACCTAGGCAGGGCAGTGGCACTGAAGCTTTCTTT. Protein: CASSPRQGSGTEAFF.

The rearrangement links TRBV10-3 to TRBJ2-2, with TRBD1 matching over 9 bases. CDR1 is ENHRY and CDR2 is SYGVKD in the germline V gene. V lost 11 bases and J lost 1; bases outside the gene matches: 14. The CDR3 has 17 residues. This CDR3 reads CAAKPGQGNLNTGELFF. The CDR3 DNA sequence: TGTGCCGCAAAACCGGGACAGGGAAACTTGAACACCGGGGAGCTGTTTTTT.

This chain links TRBV9 with TRBJ2-2; 10 bases align to TRBD2. The CDR3 has 16 residues. The germline CDR1 and CDR2 sequences are SGDLS and YYNGEE. Trimming cost V 3 bases and J 4 bases; bases outside gene matches: 6. The CDR3 bases are TGTGCCAGCAGCGGACGGAGCGGGAGGGCCACCGGGGAGCTGTTTTTT. It yields the protein CASSGRSGRATGELFF. The variable domain in full, completed from reference TRBV9 and TRBJ2-2, reads DSGVTQTPKHLITATGQRVTLRCSPRSGDLSVYWYQQSLDQGLQFLIQYYNGEERAKGNILERFSAQQFPDLHSELNLSSLELGDSALYFCASSGRSGRATGELFFGEGSRLTVL.

V and J are TRBV6-2 or TRBV6-3 and TRBJ1-4; D is uncertain. The V gene's germline CDR1 is MNHEY and CDR2 SVGEGT. V lost 5 bases to trimming and J lost 3 bases, with 10 bases between them. The CDR3 sequence is 14 residues long. The CDR3 nucleotides read TGTGCCAGCAGTGGGTGGAGGGCTAATGAAAAACTGTTTTTT. Amino acid sequence: CASSGWRANEKLFF.

This clone was observed a few times. This chain joins TRBV12-5 and TRBJ2-4; no reliable D call. Trimming stripped 2 bases from V and 0 bases from J, with 14 bases between. The CDR3 length is 17 residues. From germline, CDR1 is LGHNT and CDR2 FRNRAP. The CDR3 sequence: CASGLQVVPGAKNIQYF. The CDR3 region has the DNA TGTGCTAGTGGTTTGCAAGTCGTCCCCGGAGCCAAAAACATTCAGTACTTC.

This chain links TRBV7-2 with TRBJ2-3, with 8 bases identical to TRBD1. From germline, CDR1 is SGHTA and CDR2 FQGNSA. The CDR3 spans 13 residues. Germline trimming cut 3 bases from V and 6 bases from J; bases unmatched to any gene: 2. CDR3 sequence: CASSLNRGDTQYF. The CDR3 DNA reads as TGTGCCAGCAGCTTGAACAGGGGGGATACGCAGTATTTT.

Of note for this clone: A junction boundary mismatches the germline segment, possibly from a read error. The rearrangement links TRBV19 to TRBJ1-5; perhaps TRBD1 as D (6 bases). CDR1 and CDR2 from the germline V gene are LNHDA and SQIVND (reference sequence). This CDR3 is 14 amino acids long. Written as DNA, the CDR3 is TGTGCCAGTAATCCTGGACAGAGCAGTCAGCCCCAGCATTTT. Translated: CASNPGQSSQPQHF. The full variable domain, rest sourced from reference TRBV19 and TRBJ1-5, is DGGITQSPKYLFRKEGQNVTLSCEQNLNHDAMYWYRQDPGQGLRLIYYSQIVNDFQKGDIAEGYSVSREKKESFPLTVTSAQKNPTAFYLCASNPGQSSQPQHFGDGTRLSIL.

V usage is TRBV2 and J usage is TRBJ1-1, with D hard to call. CDR1 and CDR2 (germline): SNHLY, FYNNEI. The CDR3 spans 13 residues. The V end was cut by 3 bases, the J end by 1 base, with 6 bases between. The CDR3 region is CASSESPNTEAFF. The CDR3 DNA reads as TGTGCCAGCAGTGAGAGTCCGAACACTGAAGCTTTCTTT. Full variable domain (missing parts from reference TRBV2 and TRBJ1-1): EPEVTQTPSHQVTQMGQEVILRCVPISNHLYFYWYRQILGQKVEFLVSFYNNEISEKSEIFDDQFSVERPDGSNFTLKIRSTKLEDSAMYFCASSESPNTEAFFGQGTRLTVV.

The genes are TRBV10-2 and TRBJ1-4; a possible D gene is TRBD1 (6 bases). This CDR3 spans 15 amino acids. Germline assignment: CDR1 WSHSY and CDR2 SAAADI. Trimming shortened V by 3 bases and J by 8 bases, and 16 bases separated the two germline ends. CDR3 nucleotide sequence: TGCGCCAGCAGTGACACCCGACAGGTCTACGAAAAACTGTTTTTT. Translation: CASSDTRQVYEKLFF.

V and J are TRBV3-1 (or the pseudogene TRBV3-2) and TRBJ1-2; perhaps TRBD1 as D (5 bases). Trimming removed 4 bases at V and 4 bases at J, with 13 bases between. The CDR3 totals 14 residues. Germline lookup yields CDR1 LGHDT and CDR2 YNNKEL (reference sequence). CDR3 DNA sequence: TGTGCCAGCAGCCTTCATTCAGGGATCTATGGCTACACCTTC. This gives the protein CASSLHSGIYGYTF.

The CDR3 loop reads CASSYSGTGDTYEQYF. CDR3 in DNA: TGTGCCAGCAGTTACTCCGGGACAGGGGACACCTACGAGCAGTACTTC. The rearrangement links TRBV6-5 to TRBJ2-7; TRBD1 matches 10 bases. CDR1 MNHEY and CDR2 SVGAGI come from the germline V gene. The CDR3 loop spans 16 amino acids. J lost 2 bases, V lost 0 bases, and 4 bases had no gene match.